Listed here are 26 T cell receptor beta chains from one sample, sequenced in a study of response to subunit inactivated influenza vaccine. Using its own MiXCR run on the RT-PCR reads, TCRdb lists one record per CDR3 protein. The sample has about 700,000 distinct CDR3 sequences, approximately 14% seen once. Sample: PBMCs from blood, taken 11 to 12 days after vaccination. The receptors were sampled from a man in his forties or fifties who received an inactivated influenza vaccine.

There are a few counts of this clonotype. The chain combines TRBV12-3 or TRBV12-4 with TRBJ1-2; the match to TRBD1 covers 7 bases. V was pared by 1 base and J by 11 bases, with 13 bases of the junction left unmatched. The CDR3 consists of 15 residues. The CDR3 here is CASSLGGPGGSSYTF. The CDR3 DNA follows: TGTGCCAGCAGTTTAGGGGGGCCAGGGGGAAGTTCGTACACCTTC.

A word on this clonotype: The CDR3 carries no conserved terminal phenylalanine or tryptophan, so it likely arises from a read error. The CDR3 spells CSARRERYRYNEQFI. CDR3 nucleotides: TGCAGTGCTCGGCGGGAGCGGTACCGCTACAATGAGCAGTTCATC. The gene calls are TRBV20-1 and TRBJ2-1; 7 bases line up with TRBD2. Germline CDR1 and CDR2: DFQATT and SNEGSKA (reference sequence). V trimming: 5 bases; J trimming: 3 bases; junction bases outside the gene matches: 10. The CDR3 extends over 15 amino acids.

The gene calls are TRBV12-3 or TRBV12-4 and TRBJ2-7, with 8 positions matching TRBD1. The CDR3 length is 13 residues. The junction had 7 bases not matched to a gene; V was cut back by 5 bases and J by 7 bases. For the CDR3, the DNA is TGTGCCAGCAGTAAGCAGGGGGCGCGGGAGCAGTACTTC. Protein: CASSKQGAREQYF.

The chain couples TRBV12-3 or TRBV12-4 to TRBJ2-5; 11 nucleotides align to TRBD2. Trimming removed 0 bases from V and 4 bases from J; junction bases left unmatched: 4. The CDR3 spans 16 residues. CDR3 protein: CASSLASGGARETQYF. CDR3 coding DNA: TGTGCCAGCAGTTTAGCTAGCGGGGGGGCCCGAGAGACCCAGTACTTC.

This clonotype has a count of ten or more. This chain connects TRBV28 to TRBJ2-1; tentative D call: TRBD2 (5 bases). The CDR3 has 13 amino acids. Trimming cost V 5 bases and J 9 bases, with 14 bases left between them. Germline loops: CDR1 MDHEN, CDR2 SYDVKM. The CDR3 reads CASSRLADPEQFF. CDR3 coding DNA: TGTGCCAGCAGTCGGCTAGCAGATCCTGAGCAGTTCTTC.

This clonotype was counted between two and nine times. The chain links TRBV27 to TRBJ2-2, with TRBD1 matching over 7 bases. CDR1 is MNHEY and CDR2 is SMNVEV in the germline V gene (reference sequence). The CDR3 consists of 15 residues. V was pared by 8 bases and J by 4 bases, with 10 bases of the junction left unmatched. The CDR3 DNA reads TGTGCCAGCTGCCGTTGGGCAGGGGGCACCGGGGAGCTGTTTTTT. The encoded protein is CASCRWAGGTGELFF.

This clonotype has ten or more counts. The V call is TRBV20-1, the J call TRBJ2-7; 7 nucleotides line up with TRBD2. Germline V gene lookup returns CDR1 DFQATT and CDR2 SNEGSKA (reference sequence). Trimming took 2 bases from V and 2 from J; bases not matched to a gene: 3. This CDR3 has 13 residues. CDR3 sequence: CSARPAGAYEQYF. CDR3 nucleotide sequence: TGCAGTGCTAGACCTGCGGGAGCCTACGAGCAGTACTTC.

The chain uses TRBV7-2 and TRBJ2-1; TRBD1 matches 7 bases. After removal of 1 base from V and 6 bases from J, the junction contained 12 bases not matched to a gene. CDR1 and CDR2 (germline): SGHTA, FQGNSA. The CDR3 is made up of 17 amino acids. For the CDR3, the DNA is TGTGCCAGCAGCTTAGGAACAGGGGCCCCTCCATTCAATGAGCAGTTCTTC. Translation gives CASSLGTGAPPFNEQFF.

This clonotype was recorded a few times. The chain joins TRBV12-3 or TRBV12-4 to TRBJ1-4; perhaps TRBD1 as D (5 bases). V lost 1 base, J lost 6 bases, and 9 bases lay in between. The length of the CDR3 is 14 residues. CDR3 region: CASSLEGIHEKLFF. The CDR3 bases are TGTGCCAGCAGTTTAGAGGGGATCCATGAAAAACTGTTTTTT.

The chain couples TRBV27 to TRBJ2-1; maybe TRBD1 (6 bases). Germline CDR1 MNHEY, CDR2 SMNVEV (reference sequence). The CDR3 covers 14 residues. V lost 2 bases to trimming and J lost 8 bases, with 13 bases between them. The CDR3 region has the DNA TGTGCCAGCAGTTTAACCCAGGGGACGGATGAGCAGTTCTTC. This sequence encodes CASSLTQGTDEQFF.

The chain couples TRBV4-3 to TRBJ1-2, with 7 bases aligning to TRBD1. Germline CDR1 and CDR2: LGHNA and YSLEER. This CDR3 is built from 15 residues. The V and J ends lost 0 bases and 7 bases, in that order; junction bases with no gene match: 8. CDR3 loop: CASSQDRGQVLGYTF. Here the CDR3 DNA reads TGCGCCAGCAGCCAAGATCGAGGACAGGTGCTTGGCTACACCTTC.

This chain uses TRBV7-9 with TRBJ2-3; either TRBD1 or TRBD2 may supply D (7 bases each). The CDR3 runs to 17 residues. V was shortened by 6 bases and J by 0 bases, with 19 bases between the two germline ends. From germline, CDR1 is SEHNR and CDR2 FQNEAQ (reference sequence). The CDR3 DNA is TGTGCCAGCAGTCCAGGGGGTCTAGCGGCAAGCACAGATACGCAGTATTTT. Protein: CASSPGGLAASTDTQYF.

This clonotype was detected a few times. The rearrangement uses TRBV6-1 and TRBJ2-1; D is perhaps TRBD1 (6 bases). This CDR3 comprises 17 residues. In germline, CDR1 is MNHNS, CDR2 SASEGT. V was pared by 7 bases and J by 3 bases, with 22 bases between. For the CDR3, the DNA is TGTGCCAGCATCCCAGACCCGGCAGGGGTCCGCTACAATGAGCAGTTCTTC. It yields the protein CASIPDPAGVRYNEQFF.

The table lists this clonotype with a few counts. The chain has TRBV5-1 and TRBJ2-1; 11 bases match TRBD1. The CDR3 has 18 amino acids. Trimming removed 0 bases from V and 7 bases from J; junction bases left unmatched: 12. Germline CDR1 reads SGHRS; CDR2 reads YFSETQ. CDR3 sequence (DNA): TGCGCCAGCAGCTTGGGGACAGGGGGCCGTATGCCCGTTAATGAGCAGTTCTTC. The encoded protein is CASSLGTGGRMPVNEQFF.

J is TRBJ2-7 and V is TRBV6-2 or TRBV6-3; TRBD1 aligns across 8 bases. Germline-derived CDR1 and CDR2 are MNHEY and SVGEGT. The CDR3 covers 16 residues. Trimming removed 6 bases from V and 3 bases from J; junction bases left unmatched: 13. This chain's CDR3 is CASRENLRGRGYEQYF. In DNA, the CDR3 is TGTGCCAGCAGAGAAAATCTCAGGGGGCGCGGCTACGAGCAGTACTTC.

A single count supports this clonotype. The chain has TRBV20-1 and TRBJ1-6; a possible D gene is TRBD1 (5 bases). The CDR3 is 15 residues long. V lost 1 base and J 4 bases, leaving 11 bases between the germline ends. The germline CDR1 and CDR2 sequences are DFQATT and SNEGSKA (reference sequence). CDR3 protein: CSARVGGAYNSPLHF. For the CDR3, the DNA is TGCAGTGCTAGAGTGGGAGGGGCGTATAATTCACCCCTCCACTTT.

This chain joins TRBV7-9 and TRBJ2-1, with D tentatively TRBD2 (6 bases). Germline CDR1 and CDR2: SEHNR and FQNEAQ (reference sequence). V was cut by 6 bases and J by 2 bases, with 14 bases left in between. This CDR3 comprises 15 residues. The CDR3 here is CASRPSGPTYNEQFF. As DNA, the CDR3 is TGTGCCAGCAGACCAAGCGGGCCCACCTACAATGAGCAGTTCTTC.

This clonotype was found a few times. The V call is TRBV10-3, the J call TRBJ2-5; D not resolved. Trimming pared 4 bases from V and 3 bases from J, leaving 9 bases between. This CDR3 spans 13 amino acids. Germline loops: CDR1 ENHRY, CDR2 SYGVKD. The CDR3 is CAISVKGKETQYF. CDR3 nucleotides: TGTGCCATCAGTGTCAAAGGGAAAGAGACCCAGTACTTC.

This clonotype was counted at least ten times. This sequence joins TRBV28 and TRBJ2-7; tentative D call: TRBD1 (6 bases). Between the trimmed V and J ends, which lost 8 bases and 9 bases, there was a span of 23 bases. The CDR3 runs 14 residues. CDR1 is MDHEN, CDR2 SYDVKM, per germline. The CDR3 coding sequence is TGTGCCAGCCAAAAGACAGGAGCGTCCTTAGGGCAGTACTTC. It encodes CASQKTGASLGQYF.

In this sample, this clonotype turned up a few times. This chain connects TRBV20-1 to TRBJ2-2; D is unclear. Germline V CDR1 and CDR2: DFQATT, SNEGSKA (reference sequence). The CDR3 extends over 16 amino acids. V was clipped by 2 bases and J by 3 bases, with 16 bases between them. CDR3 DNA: TGCAGTGCTAGACGAGCTAGTTCTGTCGACACCGGGGAGCTGTTTTTT. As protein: CSARRASSVDTGELFF.

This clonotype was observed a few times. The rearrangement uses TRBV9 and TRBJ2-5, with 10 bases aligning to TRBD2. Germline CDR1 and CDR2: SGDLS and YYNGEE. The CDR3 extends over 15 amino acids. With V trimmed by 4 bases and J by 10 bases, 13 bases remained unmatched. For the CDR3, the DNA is TGTGCCAGCAGCCCACCATTTACTAGCGGGGAAGTCCAGTACTTC. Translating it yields CASSPPFTSGEVQYF.

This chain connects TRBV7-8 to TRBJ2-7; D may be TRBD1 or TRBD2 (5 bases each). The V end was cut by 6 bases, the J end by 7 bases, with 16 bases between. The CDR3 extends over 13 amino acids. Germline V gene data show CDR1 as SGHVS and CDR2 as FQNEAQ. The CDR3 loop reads CASSSPGPREQYF. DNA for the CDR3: TGTGCCAGCAGTTCACCGGGACCCAGGGAGCAGTACTTC.

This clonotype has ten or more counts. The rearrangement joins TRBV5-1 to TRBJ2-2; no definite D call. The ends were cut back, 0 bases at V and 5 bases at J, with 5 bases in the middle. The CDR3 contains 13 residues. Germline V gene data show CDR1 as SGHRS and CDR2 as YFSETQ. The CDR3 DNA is TGCGCCAGCAGCTTGGGAGAAACCGGGGAGCTGTTTTTT. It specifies CASSLGETGELFF.

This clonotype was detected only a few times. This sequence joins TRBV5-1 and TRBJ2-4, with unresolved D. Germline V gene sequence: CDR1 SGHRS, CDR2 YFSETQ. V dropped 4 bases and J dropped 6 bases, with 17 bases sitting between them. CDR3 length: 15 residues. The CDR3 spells CASSRTYTLGNIQYF. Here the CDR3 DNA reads TGCGCCAGCAGCAGGACCTATACTCTGGGAAACATTCAGTACTTC.

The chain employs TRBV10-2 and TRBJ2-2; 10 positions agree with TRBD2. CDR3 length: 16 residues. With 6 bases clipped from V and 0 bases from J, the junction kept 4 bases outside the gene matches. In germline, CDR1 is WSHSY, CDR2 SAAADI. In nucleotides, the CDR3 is TGCGCCAGCAGAAGGACTAGCGGACCGAACACCGGGGAGCTGTTTTTT. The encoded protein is CASRRTSGPNTGELFF.

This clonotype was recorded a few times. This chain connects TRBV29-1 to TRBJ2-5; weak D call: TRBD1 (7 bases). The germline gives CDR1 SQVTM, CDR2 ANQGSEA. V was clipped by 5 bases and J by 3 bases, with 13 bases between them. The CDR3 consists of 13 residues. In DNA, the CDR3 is TGCAGCGTTCTCGGCAGGGGGGAAGAGACCCAGTACTTC. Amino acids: CSVLGRGEETQYF.